This T cell receptor beta chain was identified during a study of T-cell reconstitution after alpha-beta-depleted transplantation in children. For TCRbeta, the library was prepared with unique molecular identifiers. Each CDR3 protein gets one entry after TCRdb re-called the PCR reads with MiXCR. Of hundreds of thousands of distinct CDR3 sequences listed, 16% were seen once; the top ten hold 0.9% to 1.2%. CDR3 length: 13 residues. The V segment lost 4 bases and the J segment 7 bases; nucleotides outside the gene matches: 6. CDR1 is SGDLS, CDR2 YYNGEE, per germline. This receptor was identified in a human donor who donated a stem cell graft to a child with acute myeloid leukemia. This specimen consisted of PBMCs from the stem cell graft donor, obtained from the stem cell graft. The chain employs TRBV9 and TRBJ1-2; 8 positions match TRBD1. The CDR3 loop is CASSSGQGFGYTF. The CDR3 region has the DNA TGTGCCAGCAGCTCCGGACAGGGCTTTGGCTACACCTTC.